This entry is about one T cell receptor beta chain. One entry per CDR3 protein results from TCRdb running MiXCR on the 5' RACE reads. The sample shows about 32,000 distinct CDR3 sequences, approximately 25% of them seen only once. The length of the CDR3 is 13 residues. Looked up from germline, CDR1 is DFQATT and CDR2 is SNEGSKA (reference sequence). Trimming shortened V by 6 bases and J by 0 bases, and 9 bases separated the two germline ends. The TCR was taken from a female donor with breast cancer. Sample: memory CD4+ T cells sorted from blood. Described subset: memory CD4+ T cells, CD4+CD45RO+CD25-. This chain links TRBV20-1 with TRBJ1-5; D is uncertain. CDR3 sequence reads: CSAQWGSNQPQHF. As DNA, the CDR3 is TGCAGTGCCCAATGGGGTAGCAATCAGCCCCAGCATTTT.